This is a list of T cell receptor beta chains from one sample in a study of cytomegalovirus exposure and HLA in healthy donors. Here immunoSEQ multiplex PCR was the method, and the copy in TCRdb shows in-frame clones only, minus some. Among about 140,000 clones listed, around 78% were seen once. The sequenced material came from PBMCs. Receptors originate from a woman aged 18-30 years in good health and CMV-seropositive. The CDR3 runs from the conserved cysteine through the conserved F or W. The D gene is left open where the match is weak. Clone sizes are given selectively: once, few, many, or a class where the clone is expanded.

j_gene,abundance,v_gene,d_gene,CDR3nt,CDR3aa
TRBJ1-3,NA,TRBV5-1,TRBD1,TGCGCCAGCAGCTTGGGACAGGGTTTAATGGCTGGAAACACCATATATTTT,CASSLGQGLMAGNTIYF
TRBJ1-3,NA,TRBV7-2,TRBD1,TGTGCCAGCAGCTCTGGACAGGGGAGCACCTCTGGAAACACCATATATTTT,CASSSGQGSTSGNTIYF
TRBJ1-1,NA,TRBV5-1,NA,TGCGCCAGCAGTTACGGAGATGAAGCTTTCTTT,CASSYGDEAFF
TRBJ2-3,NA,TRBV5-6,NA,TGTGCCAGCAGCTTGGGGGCTATGGGGGGGCAAGATACGCAGTATTTT,CASSLGAMGGQDTQYF
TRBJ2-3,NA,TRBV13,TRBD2,TGTGCCAGCAGCCCTCCGCGGGGGGGATACACAGATACGCAGTATTTT,CASSPPRGGYTDTQYF
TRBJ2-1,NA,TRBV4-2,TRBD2,TGTGCCAGCAGCCAAGATCCCGGGGGGGCCCACAATGAGCAGTTCTTC,CASSQDPGGAHNEQFF
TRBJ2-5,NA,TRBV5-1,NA,TGCGCCAGCAGCCCGAGGGGGACTGGGGGGGCCGGCCAAGAGACCCAGTACTTC,CASSPRGTGGAGQETQYF
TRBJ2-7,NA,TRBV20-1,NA,TGCAGTGCCCGTGAGGTCAGCGAGCAGTACTTC,CSAREVSEQYF
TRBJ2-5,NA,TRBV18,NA,TGTGCCAGCTCACCCGTCCAAGAGACCCAGTACTTC,CASSPVQETQYF
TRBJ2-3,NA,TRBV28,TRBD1,TGTGCCAGCAGGACCCCGATTGGGGGGACAGGGGGCACAGATACGCAGTATTTT,CASRTPIGGTGGTDTQYF
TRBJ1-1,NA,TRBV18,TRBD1,TGTGCCAGCTCAGATGGACAGGGGGCTGGATTGAACACTGAAGCTTTCTTT,CASSDGQGAGLNTEAFF
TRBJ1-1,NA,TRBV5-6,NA,TGTGCCAGCAGCTTGGTGGCAGGCAACACTGAAGCTTTCTTT,CASSLVAGNTEAFF
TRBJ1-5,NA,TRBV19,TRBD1,TGTGCCAGTAGTCGGACAGGGGGGAACCAGCCCCAGCATTTT,CASSRTGGNQPQHF
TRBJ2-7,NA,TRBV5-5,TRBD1,TGTGCCAGCAGCCCCGGGACAGGGCACTACGAGCAGTACTTC,CASSPGTGHYEQYF
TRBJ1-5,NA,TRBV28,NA,TGTGCCAGCAGTCCTACCGGGACAAAGAATCAGCCCCAGCATTTT,CASSPTGTKNQPQHF
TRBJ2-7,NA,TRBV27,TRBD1,TGTGCCAGCAGTTCGACAGGGGCAGGATCCTACTACGAGCAGTACTTC,CASSSTGAGSYYEQYF
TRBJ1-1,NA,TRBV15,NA,TGTGCCACCAGCAGAGGGGAGGGAAACACTGAAGCTTTCTTT,CATSRGEGNTEAFF
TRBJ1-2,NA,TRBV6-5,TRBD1,TGTGCCAGCGGGGACAGGGATTATGGCTACACCTTC,CASGDRDYGYTF
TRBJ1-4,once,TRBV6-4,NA,TGTGCCAGCAGTGACTTTCTCAGGGCAGTAGGGGCAACTAATGAAAAACTGTTTTTT,CASSDFLRAVGATNEKLFF
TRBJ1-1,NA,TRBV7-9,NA,TGTGCCAGCAGCTTACCGGGGGGCACTGAAGCTTTCTTT,CASSLPGGTEAFF
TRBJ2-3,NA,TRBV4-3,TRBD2,TGCGCCAGCAGCCAGAGCCTAGCGGGGGGGGGACCAGATACGCAGTATTTT,CASSQSLAGGGPDTQYF
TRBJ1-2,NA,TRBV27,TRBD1,TGTGCCAGCAGTTTATTGGGACAGCCAACCTATGGCTACACCTTC,CASSLLGQPTYGYTF
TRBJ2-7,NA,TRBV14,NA,TGTGCCAGCAGCTTTGGCGGGTCATCCTACGAGCAGTACTTC,CASSFGGSSYEQYF
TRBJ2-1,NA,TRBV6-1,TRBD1,TGTGCCAGCAGGGCAACAGGGGGCGGTTACAATGAGCAGTTCTTC,CASRATGGGYNEQFF
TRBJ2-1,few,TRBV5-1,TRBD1,TGCGCCAGCAGACTGACAGGGGGCGTTACCTACAATGAGCAGTTCTTC,CASRLTGGVTYNEQFF
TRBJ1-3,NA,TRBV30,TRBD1,TGTGCCTGGAGTCCACCCCACGACAGGGGGCGAAACACCATATATTTT,CAWSPPHDRGRNTIYF
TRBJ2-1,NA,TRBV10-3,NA,TGTGCCACCGAGGGGGTGAGCAATGAGCAGTTCTTC,CATEGVSNEQFF
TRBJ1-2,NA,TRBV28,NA,TGTGCCAGCAGGTCAACCACTGCTTATGGCTACACCTTC,CASRSTTAYGYTF